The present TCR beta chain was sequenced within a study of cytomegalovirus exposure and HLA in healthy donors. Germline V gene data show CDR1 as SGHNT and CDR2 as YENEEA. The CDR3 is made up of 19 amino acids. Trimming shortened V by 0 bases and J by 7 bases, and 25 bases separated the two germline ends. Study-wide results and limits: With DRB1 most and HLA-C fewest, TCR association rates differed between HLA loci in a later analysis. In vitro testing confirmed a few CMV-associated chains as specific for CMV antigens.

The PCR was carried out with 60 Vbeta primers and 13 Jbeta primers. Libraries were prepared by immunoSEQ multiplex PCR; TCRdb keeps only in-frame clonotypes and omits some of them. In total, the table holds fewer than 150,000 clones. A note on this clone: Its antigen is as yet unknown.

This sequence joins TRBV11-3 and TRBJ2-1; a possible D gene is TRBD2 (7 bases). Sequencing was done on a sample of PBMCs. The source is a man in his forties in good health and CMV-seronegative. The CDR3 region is CASSLEAYSVGRGPNEQFF. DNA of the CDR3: TGTGCCAGCAGCTTAGAAGCTTATTCCGTTGGGCGGGGGCCAAATGAGCAGTTCTTC.